This is a list of T cell receptor beta chains from one sample in a study of shared clonotypes between healthy human individuals. TCRdb's table, derived via immunoSEQ multiplex PCR, lists solely in-frame clones and lacks some. The data contain over 2,000,000 clones, about 93% of them singletons. The material sequenced was naive CD8+ T cells from PBMCs. Source of these receptors: a man in his late teens or twenties in good health. Some clones in this sample may be carry-over from other donors' samples. The CDR3 runs from the conserved cysteine through the conserved F or W. A D gene is named only where the DNA matches it firmly. Not every row has a clone size; where given, it reads once, few, many or a size class.

j_call	clone_size	v_call	d_call	cdr3_aa	cdr3_nt
TRBJ2-7	-	TRBV4-2	-	CASSQSGAGYEQYF	TGTGCCAGCAGCCAATCTGGGGCGGGCTACGAGCAGTACTTC
TRBJ2-5	-	TRBV28	-	CASSLARQETQYF	TGTGCCAGCAGTTTGGCCAGACAAGAGACCCAGTACTTC
TRBJ1-1	-	TRBV4-1	-	CASSQDHKQNTEAFF	TGCGCCAGCAGCCAAGATCACAAGCAGAACACTGAAGCTTTCTTT
TRBJ1-1	-	TRBV28	TRBD1	CASSLSSGGLKTEAFF	TGTGCCAGCAGTTTAAGTTCAGGGGGCCTGAAAACTGAAGCTTTCTTT
TRBJ2-1	-	TRBV4-1	-	CASSQESTPMAGNEQFF	TGCGCCAGCAGCCAAGAATCGACGCCGATGGCGGGGAATGAGCAGTTCTTC
TRBJ2-7	-	TRBV28	-	CASKAPRGVHEQYF	TGTGCCAGCAAAGCACCCAGGGGAGTACACGAGCAGTACTTC
TRBJ2-7	-	TRBV5-8	-	CASSSVGWTELSYEQYF	TGTGCCAGCAGCTCTGTGGGGTGGACAGAGCTCTCCTACGAGCAGTACTTC
TRBJ2-1	-	TRBV15	TRBD2	CATSRLGVAGNNEQFF	TGTGCCACCAGCAGACTCGGGGTAGCGGGTAACAATGAGCAGTTCTTC
TRBJ2-7	-	TRBV10-3	TRBD2	CATREDDRTYEQYF	TGTGCCACACGGGAGGACGACCGAACCTACGAGCAGTACTTC
TRBJ2-7	-	TRBV19	TRBD2	CASSTSPALGGEQYF	TGTGCCAGTAGTACCAGCCCGGCGCTGGGGGGGGAGCAGTACTTC
TRBJ2-3	-	TRBV7-3	-	CASSLSRIERSSTDTQYF	TGTGCCAGCAGCTTATCCCGAATCGAGCGCTCTAGCACAGATACGCAGTATTTT
TRBJ2-1	-	TRBV20-1	TRBD1	CSASKGQWQFF	TGCAGTGCTAGCAAGGGACAGTGGCAGTTCTTC
TRBJ2-2	-	TRBV11-2	-	CASSLTGDGELFF	TGTGCCAGCAGCTTAACAGGAGACGGGGAGCTGTTTTTT
TRBJ2-7	few	TRBV27	-	CASSLGLRYEQYF	TGTGCCAGCAGTTTAGGACTACGCTACGAGCAGTACTTC
TRBJ1-2	-	TRBV14	-	CASSQKKLVGAGYGYTF	TGTGCCAGCAGCCAAAAGAAGTTGGTGGGAGCGGGCTATGGCTACACCTTC
TRBJ2-2	-	TRBV4-3	-	CASSQARNTGELFF	TGCGCCAGCAGCCAAGCGAGGAACACCGGGGAGCTGTTTTTT
TRBJ2-1	-	TRBV10-2	-	CASSENREIYNEQFF	TGCGCCAGCAGTGAGAACAGAGAAATCTACAATGAGCAGTTCTTC
TRBJ1-2	once	TRBV2	-	CASVQGELDYGYTF	TGTGCCAGTGTACAGGGTGAGCTTGACTATGGCTACACCTTC
TRBJ1-6	-	TRBV30	-	CAWTARVGPETLHF	TGTGCCTGGACCGCCCGGGTGGGTCCCGAAACCCTCCACTTT
TRBJ1-5	-	TRBV7-9	-	CASAVGGYNQPQHF	TGTGCCAGCGCCGTAGGGGGGTACAATCAGCCCCAGCATTTT
TRBJ2-3	-	TRBV27	TRBD2	CASSLELAGSTDTQYF	TGTGCCAGCAGTCTAGAACTAGCGGGAAGCACAGATACGCAGTATTTT
TRBJ2-3	once	TRBV29-1	-	CSVEPGGRGADTQYF	TGCAGCGTTGAACCGGGGGGCAGGGGGGCAGATACGCAGTATTTT
TRBJ2-7	-	TRBV11-2	-	CASSPPTYEQYF	TGTGCCAGCAGCCCGCCAACCTACGAGCAGTACTTC
TRBJ2-1	-	TRBV29-1	TRBD2	CSAAGGTSRDEQFF	TGCAGCGCCGCGGGGGGGACTTCACGGGATGAGCAGTTCTTC
TRBJ2-1	-	TRBV5-1	-	CASSFDGSSYNEQFF	TGCGCCAGCAGCTTCGACGGGAGCTCCTACAATGAGCAGTTCTTC
TRBJ1-5	-	TRBV4-3	-	CASSQHWQGSRNQPQHF	TGCGCCAGCAGCCAACACTGGCAGGGTTCGCGCAATCAGCCCCAGCATTTT
TRBJ1-3	-	TRBV9	-	CASSVAGSGNTIYF	TGTGCCAGCAGCGTAGCGGGCTCTGGAAACACCATATATTTT
TRBJ2-5	-	TRBV28	-	CASIVQGGHQETQYF	TGTGCCAGCATTGTACAGGGGGGGCATCAAGAGACCCAGTACTTC
TRBJ2-7	once	TRBV10-2	-	CASSGLGGTYEQYF	TGCGCCAGCAGTGGTCTGGGTGGAACCTACGAGCAGTACTTC
TRBJ2-4	once	TRBV7-4	TRBD1	CASSLAFDRGRNKNIQYF	TGTGCCAGCAGCTTAGCCTTTGACAGGGGGAGAAACAAAAACATTCAGTACTTC
TRBJ2-7	few	TRBV11-2	-	CASSLGAQYF	TGTGCCAGCAGCTTGGGGGCCCAGTACTTC
TRBJ2-5	-	TRBV19	-	CASSIDPEETQYF	TGTGCCAGTAGTATAGATCCAGAAGAGACCCAGTACTTC
TRBJ2-7	-	TRBV4-1	TRBD1	CASSQRQGYEQYF	TGCGCCAGCAGCCAACGACAGGGGTACGAGCAGTACTTC
TRBJ1-5	-	TRBV6-6	-	CASSYSGQDNQPQHF	TGTGCCAGCAGTTACTCGGGACAAGACAATCAGCCCCAGCATTTT
TRBJ2-5	-	TRBV28	-	CASSYDSRAQGETQYF	TGTGCCAGCAGTTATGATAGCCGGGCCCAGGGAGAGACCCAGTACTTC
TRBJ1-3	once	TRBV7-2	-	CASSLRGAGNTIYF	TGTGCCAGCAGCTTACGAGGGGCTGGAAACACCATATATTTT
TRBJ2-1	-	TRBV6-6	TRBD2	CASEAGEGEQFF	TGTGCCAGCGAAGCGGGAGAGGGTGAGCAGTTCTTC
TRBJ2-3	once	TRBV9	-	CASSPHRDGRTDTQYF	TGTGCCAGCAGCCCGCACCGGGACGGACGCACAGATACGCAGTATTTT
TRBJ2-5	-	TRBV11-2	TRBD2	CASSSRLAPYQETQYF	TGTGCCAGCAGCTCTCGACTAGCACCGTACCAAGAGACCCAGTACTTC
TRBJ2-1	-	TRBV11-2	-	CASSLNPLEQFF	TGTGCCAGCAGCTTAAATCCGCTAGAGCAGTTCTTC
TRBJ2-5	-	TRBV18	TRBD1	CASSGDRETQYF	TGTGCCAGCTCAGGGGACAGAGAGACCCAGTACTTC
TRBJ1-2	once	TRBV29-1	-	CSVDVKTF	TGCAGCGTTGATGTGAAGACCTTC
TRBJ2-2	-	TRBV9	-	CASTNTGELFF	TGTGCCAGCACCAACACCGGGGAGCTGTTTTTT
TRBJ2-2	-	TRBV5-6	TRBD1	CASSLFLGQGPTGELFF	TGTGCCAGCAGCCTCTTCTTGGGACAGGGGCCCACCGGGGAGCTGTTTTTT
TRBJ2-3	-	TRBV4-2	-	CASSQVGPSLGDTQYF	TGTGCCAGCAGCCAAGTTGGTCCGTCTCTGGGGGATACGCAGTATTTT
TRBJ2-1	-	TRBV6-6	TRBD1	CASSRQGSYNEQFF	TGTGCCAGCAGTAGACAGGGAAGCTACAATGAGCAGTTCTTC
TRBJ2-1	-	TRBV19	-	CASSIRRINDNEQFF	TGTGCCAGTAGTATAAGGCGGATAAATGACAATGAGCAGTTCTTC
TRBJ2-7	-	TRBV28	TRBD1	CASSPIEGQGAYEQYF	TGTGCCAGCAGCCCTATCGAGGGACAGGGGGCCTACGAGCAGTACTTC
TRBJ2-3	-	TRBV30	-	CAWSGMTPDTQYF	TGTGCCTGGAGTGGTATGACCCCTGATACGCAGTATTTT
TRBJ2-7	-	TRBV10-1	-	CASSALPSYEQYF	TGCGCCAGCAGTGCCCTGCCCTCCTACGAGCAGTACTTC
TRBJ1-2	-	TRBV29-1	-	CSVEDRGGVYGYTF	TGCAGCGTTGAAGATCGTGGGGGGGTCTATGGCTACACCTTC
TRBJ2-1	-	TRBV7-2	TRBD1	CASSHPGQQRSSYNEQFF	TGTGCCAGCAGCCACCCGGGACAGCAAAGGAGCTCCTACAATGAGCAGTTCTTC
TRBJ1-5	-	TRBV27	TRBD1	CASSSPGQANQPQHF	TGTGCCAGCAGTTCGCCGGGACAGGCTAATCAGCCCCAGCATTTT